The 9 T cell receptor beta chains below were found in one sample sequenced in a study of OX40 agonist ivuxolimab in advanced cancers. Produced via immunoSEQ multiplex PCR; TCRdb's table is partial and in-frame only. The sample shows fewer than 100,000 clones, about nine tenths of them seen only once. Sequenced material: CD4+ or CD8+ T cells sorted from blood, taken in a trial of the OX40 agonist ivuxolimab. The receptor source for this set is an adult with an advanced solid tumor such as melanoma, head and neck, liver or kidney cancer.

The V gene is TRBV19, the J gene TRBJ2-7; the D gene could be TRBD1 or TRBD2 (5 bases each). Germline loops: CDR1 LNHDA, CDR2 SQIVND (reference sequence). This CDR3 is 14 amino acids long. V was clipped by 6 bases and J by 0 bases, with 12 bases between them. The CDR3 region is CASRARDLSYEQYF. CDR3 in DNA: TGTGCCAGTAGAGCCCGGGACCTCTCCTACGAGCAGTACTTC.

DNA for the CDR3: TGTGCCACCAGCTGGGGACTAGCGGGACGGTCCTACAATGAGCAGTTCTTC. This translates into CATSWGLAGRSYNEQFF. The chain carries TRBV15 and TRBJ2-1; TRBD2 aligns across 13 bases. Trimming took 5 bases from V and 1 from J; bases not matched to a gene: 5. The CDR3 spans 17 residues. Germline lookup yields CDR1 LNHNV and CDR2 YYDKDF (reference sequence).

The genes are TRBV7-2 and TRBJ2-3; maybe TRBD1 (5 bases). Germline CDR1 is SGHTA and CDR2 is FQGNSA. V lost 2 bases and J lost 2, with 17 bases in between. The CDR3 is 17 residues long. CDR3 nucleotides: TGTGCCAGCAGCTTAAAAGGGGCCAACCTCAACACAGATACGCAGTATTTT. Translating it yields CASSLKGANLNTDTQYF.

This chain's CDR3 is CASSQDGTGGPYEQYF. The CDR3 DNA follows: TGCGCCAGCAGCCAAGACGGGACAGGGGGGCCCTACGAGCAGTACTTC. The chain has TRBV4-1 and TRBJ2-7; 11 bases line up with TRBD1. This CDR3 spans 16 amino acids. The ends lost 0 bases at V and 2 bases at J; junction bases unmatched: 3. CDR1 and CDR2 from the germline V gene are MGHRA and YSYEKL.

V gene TRBV7-6 combines with J gene TRBJ2-1; D not resolved. The CDR3 runs 15 residues. Germline V gene sequence: CDR1 SGHVS, CDR2 FNYEAQ. Between the trimmed V and J ends, which lost 5 bases and 0 bases, there was a span of 11 bases. The chain's CDR3 is CASSISPSSYNEQFF. The CDR3 DNA reads TGTGCCAGCAGCATTAGCCCTAGCTCCTACAATGAGCAGTTCTTC.

As for this clone: The same CDR3 is also encoded by other DNA sequences in this sample. The rearrangement uses TRBV5-1 and TRBJ2-3, with TRBD2 matching over 14 bases. The CDR3 has 15 residues. The germline V gene encodes CDR1 SGHRS and CDR2 YFSETQ. The V segment lost 4 bases and the J segment 14 bases; nucleotides outside the gene matches: 12. DNA for the CDR3: TGCGCCAGCAGCGGGGGACTAGCGGGAGAGGGTGGCGTGTATTTT. Protein product: CASSGGLAGEGGVYF.

This chain connects TRBV7-9 to TRBJ2-1; 8 nucleotides line up with TRBD2. The CDR3 loop spans 14 amino acids. Germline V gene sequence: CDR1 SEHNR, CDR2 FQNEAQ (reference sequence). Trimming removed 3 bases from V and 7 bases from J; junction bases left unmatched: 5. For the CDR3, the DNA is TGTGCCAGCAGCTTCATGGGCGGGGGGAATGAGCAGTTCTTC. It is translated as CASSFMGGGNEQFF.

This chain joins TRBV4-1 and TRBJ2-1; 10 bases align to TRBD1. The J segment lost 3 bases and the V segment lost 4 bases, leaving 6 bases of the junction unmatched. Looked up from germline, CDR1 is MGHRA and CDR2 is YSYEKL. CDR3 length: 16 residues. This CDR3 is CASSPGTGDGYNEQFF. The CDR3 coding sequence is TGCGCCAGCAGCCCCGGGACAGGGGATGGCTACAATGAGCAGTTCTTC.

This clone was recorded once. The chain employs TRBV10-3 and TRBJ2-7; no firm D call. Looked up from germline, CDR1 is ENHRY and CDR2 is SYGVKD. Trimming removed 6 bases at V and 0 bases at J, with 12 bases between. The CDR3 spans 14 residues. The CDR3 is CAISSPGRSYEQYF. For the CDR3, the DNA is TGTGCCATCAGCTCGCCAGGCCGCTCCTACGAGCAGTACTTC.